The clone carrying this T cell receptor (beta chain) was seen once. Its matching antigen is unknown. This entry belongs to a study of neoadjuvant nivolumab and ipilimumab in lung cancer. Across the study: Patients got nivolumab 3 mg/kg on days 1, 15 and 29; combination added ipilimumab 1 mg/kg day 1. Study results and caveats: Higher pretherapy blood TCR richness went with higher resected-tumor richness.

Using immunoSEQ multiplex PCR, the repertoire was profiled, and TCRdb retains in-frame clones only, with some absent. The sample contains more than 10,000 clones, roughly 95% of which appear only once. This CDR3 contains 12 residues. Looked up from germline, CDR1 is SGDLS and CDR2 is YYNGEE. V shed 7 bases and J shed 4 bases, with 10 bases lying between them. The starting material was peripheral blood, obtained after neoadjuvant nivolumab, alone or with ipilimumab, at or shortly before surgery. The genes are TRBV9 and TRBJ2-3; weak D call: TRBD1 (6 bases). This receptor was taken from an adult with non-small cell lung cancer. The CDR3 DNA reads TGTGCCAGCCAGGGGAGCCCAGATACGCAGTATTTT. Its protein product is CASQGSPDTQYF.